The 9 T cell receptor beta chains given below trace back to one sample, sequenced in a study of spatial heterogeneity in lung cancer (dated by TCRdb to between 2018 and 2021). The method was 5' RACE. The data were produced on a NextSeq 500. Using fastp at Q25 and MiXCR, TCRdb reprocessed the public reads and kept productive beta chains. Records with the same CDR3 protein are collapsed into one entry carrying the most frequent genes and DNA. Recorded for this sample are about 120,000 distinct CDR3 sequences; more than 10% of them occurred a single time. Approximately 24% of the sample lies in the top ten. Reading the label with the study, this specimen's time point is: blood at routine non-recurrence follow-up after resection. Specimen: PBMCs, collected at follow-up. The source of these receptors is a female donor with early-stage non-small cell lung cancer.

In its sample, this clonotype was seen many times. The chain employs TRBV10-3 and TRBJ1-5; D not resolved. Trimming took 1 base from V and 5 from J, leaving 12 bases between them. The CDR3 covers 15 residues. Germline loops: CDR1 ENHRY, CDR2 SYGVKD. The CDR3 sequence is CAISELYGNHQPQHF. The CDR3 region has the DNA TGTGCCATCAGTGAGTTATACGGTAATCATCAGCCCCAGCATTTT.

This clonotype was observed a handful of times. The rearrangement uses TRBV11-2 and TRBJ2-7; 8 positions match TRBD2. The CDR3 totals 15 residues. The germline V gene has CDR1 SGHAT and CDR2 FQNNGV. With 2 bases clipped from V and 3 bases from J, the junction kept 6 bases outside the gene matches. The CDR3 spells CASSLQRERGYEQYF. The CDR3 nucleotides read TGTGCCAGCAGCTTACAGCGGGAGAGGGGCTACGAGCAGTACTTC.

The table lists this clonotype with many counts. V usage is TRBV12-3 or TRBV12-4 and J usage is TRBJ1-4, with D unresolved. V dropped 6 bases and J dropped 7 bases, with 9 bases sitting between them. The CDR3 loop spans 12 amino acids. In nucleotides, the CDR3 is TGTGCCAGCAGCCGGGGTGGTGAAAAACTGTTTTTT. Amino acid sequence: CASSRGGEKLFF.

Many counts were recorded for this clonotype. J is TRBJ2-1 and V is TRBV4-1, with 14 bases matching TRBD2. Germline V gives CDR1 MGHRA, CDR2 YSYEKL. The CDR3 length is 19 residues. V gave up 1 base and J gave up 1 base; unmatched junction bases: 6. The CDR3 is CASSQAGLAGVRSYNEQFF. CDR3 coding DNA: TGCGCCAGCAGCCAAGCGGGACTAGCGGGAGTAAGGTCCTACAATGAGCAGTTCTTC.

This clonotype was seen more than once but under ten times. This chain links TRBV7-3 with TRBJ2-6, with D perhaps given as TRBD1 or TRBD2 (5 bases each). V was trimmed by 0 bases and J by 0 bases, leaving 9 bases between them. Germline CDR1 and CDR2: SGHTA and FQGTGA. This CDR3 is 17 amino acids long. The CDR3 coding sequence is TGTGCCAGCAGCTTAACGGGGACGGGCTCTGGGGCCAACGTCCTGACTTTC. It yields the protein CASSLTGTGSGANVLTF. Full variable domain (missing parts from reference TRBV7-3 and TRBJ2-6): GAGVSQTPSNKVTEKGKYVELRCDPISGHTALYWYRQSLGQGPEFLIYFQGTGAADDSGLPNDRFFAVRPEGSVSTLKIQRTERGDSAVYLCASSLTGTGSGANVLTFGAGSRLTVL.

This clonotype has more than one count but fewer than ten. V is TRBV18 and J is TRBJ2-3; 9 bases fit TRBD2. CDR3 size: 17 residues. CDR1 is KGHSH, CDR2 LQKENI, per germline. J was trimmed by 5 bases and V by 0 bases; bases with no gene match: 9. The CDR3 loop is CASSPPTSSGIKDTQYF. DNA for the CDR3: TGTGCCAGCTCACCACCCACCTCTAGCGGGATTAAAGATACGCAGTATTTT. The whole variable domain, filled in from reference TRBV18 and TRBJ2-3, reads NAGVMQNPRHLVRRRGQEARLRCSPMKGHSHVYWYRQLPEEGLKFMVYLQKENIIDESGMPKERFSAEFPKEGPSILRIQQVVRGDSAAYFCASSPPTSSGIKDTQYFGPGTRLTVL.

The chain carries TRBV11-3 and TRBJ1-1; possibly TRBD1 for D (5 bases). Germline CDR1 SGHNT, CDR2 YENEEA. Trimming removed 3 bases from V and 1 base from J, with 6 bases in between. The CDR3 runs to 13 residues. CDR3 sequence: CASSFGTNTEAFF. As DNA, the CDR3 is TGTGCCAGCAGCTTTGGGACGAACACTGAAGCTTTCTTT.

This clonotype was seen at least ten times. This chain connects TRBV5-6 to TRBJ2-3; 7 nucleotides align to TRBD2. With 0 bases clipped from V and 3 bases from J, the junction kept 7 bases outside the gene matches. The CDR3 length is 16 residues. CDR1 and CDR2 (germline): SGHDT, YYEEEE. This chain's CDR3 is CASSLAAGAPTDTQYF. The CDR3 region has the DNA TGTGCCAGCAGCTTGGCGGCGGGAGCACCGACAGATACGCAGTATTTT.

This clonotype was observed at least ten times. CDR3 sequence (DNA): TGTGCCAGCAGTGATTCTGGGAATAGCAATCAGCCCCAGCATTTT. This codes for CASSDSGNSNQPQHF. V gene TRBV2 combines with J gene TRBJ1-5; D not certain. The CDR3 consists of 15 residues. Between the trimmed V and J ends, which lost 3 bases and 0 bases, there was a span of 9 bases. Looked up from germline, CDR1 is SNHLY and CDR2 is FYNNEI.